The 8 T cell receptor beta chains given below trace back to one sample, sequenced in a study of cytomegalovirus exposure and HLA in healthy donors. TCRdb's copy holds only in-frame clones and misses some; the assay was immunoSEQ multiplex PCR. The sample lists under 200,000 clones, roughly nine tenths occurring once. Sequencing used PBMCs. The source is a young woman in good health and CMV-seronegative.

The chain is built from TRBV7-9 and TRBJ2-1; D remains ambiguous. The CDR3 is 12 amino acids. With 5 bases removed from V and 10 bases from J, the gap between germline ends came to 12 bases. Germline V CDR1 and CDR2: SEHNR, FQNEAQ (reference sequence). CDR3 residues: CASSDQLREQFF. The CDR3 DNA reads as TGTGCCAGCAGCGATCAGCTAAGGGAGCAGTTCTTC.

This clone was picked up a small number of times. The rearrangement links TRBV28 to TRBJ1-1, with D hard to call. V gave up 8 bases and J gave up 6 bases, with 7 bases separating them. The CDR3 runs 10 residues. Germline V CDR1 and CDR2: MDHEN, SYDVKM. The CDR3 DNA reads as TGTGCCAGCGGCCGAGCTGAAGCTTTCTTT. It translates to CASGRAEAFF.

This clone appeared a single time. The chain is built from TRBV6-5 and TRBJ1-1, with D hard to call. The length of the CDR3 is 14 residues. Germline V gene data show CDR1 as MNHEY and CDR2 as SVGAGI. The V gene lost 4 bases and the J gene lost 0 bases, with 9 bases spanning the gap. This chain's CDR3 is CASSSDGLNTEAFF. CDR3 DNA sequence: TGTGCCAGCAGTTCCGACGGGTTGAACACTGAAGCTTTCTTT.

This sequence joins TRBV18 and TRBJ2-7; possibly TRBD1 for D (5 bases). V was trimmed by 6 bases and J by 0 bases, leaving 9 bases between them. CDR3 length: 13 amino acids. CDR1 and CDR2 (germline): KGHSH, LQKENI. The CDR3 bases are TGTGCCAGCTCCCAGGACACCTCCTACGAGCAGTACTTC. This encodes CASSQDTSYEQYF. The entire variable domain, with the rest obtained from reference TRBV18 and TRBJ2-7, is as follows: NAGVMQNPRHLVRRRGQEARLRCSPMKGHSHVYWYRQLPEEGLKFMVYLQKENIIDESGMPKERFSAEFPKEGPSILRIQQVVRGDSAAYFCASSQDTSYEQYFGPGTRLTVT.

The chain combines TRBV27 with TRBJ2-1; a weak D match, TRBD2 (6 bases). The germline V and J ends were trimmed by 4 bases and 4 bases, with 11 bases remaining between them. This CDR3 region has 14 residues. Germline assignment: CDR1 MNHEY and CDR2 SMNVEV (reference sequence). The CDR3 sequence is CASSSGRSYNEQFF. The CDR3 region has the DNA TGTGCCAGCAGTTCAGGGAGGTCGTACAATGAGCAGTTCTTC.

This clone was seen a few times. The chain uses TRBV25-1 and TRBJ1-2, with 7 nucleotides matching TRBD1. Germline V gene data show CDR1 as MGHDK and CDR2 as SYGVNS. J gave up 5 bases and V 3 bases, and 6 bases lay outside the gene matches. The CDR3 sequence is 14 residues long. CDR3 sequence reads: CASSDAGQSYGYTF. For the CDR3, the DNA is TGTGCCAGCAGTGATGCGGGACAGAGTTATGGCTACACCTTC.

The gene calls are TRBV15 and TRBJ1-2; weak D call: TRBD1 (5 bases). Deletions cut 1 base from V and 4 bases from J, with 16 bases between. Germline V gene data show CDR1 as LNHNV and CDR2 as YYDKDF (reference sequence). The CDR3 spans 16 residues. The CDR3 spells CATSRVDTGTIYGYTF. The CDR3 DNA reads TGTGCCACCAGCAGAGTGGATACTGGGACCATCTATGGCTACACCTTC.

The genes are TRBV19 and TRBJ2-5; D gene ambiguous. This CDR3 comprises 11 residues. V was shortened by 8 bases and J by 4 bases, with 8 bases between the two germline ends. Germline V lookup: CDR1 LNHDA, CDR2 SQIVND (reference sequence). The CDR3 coding sequence is TGTGCCAGTTCCAGTGGAGAGACCCAGTACTTC. It is translated as CASSSGETQYF.